This TCR beta chain was sequenced during a study of blood T cell repertoires in COVID-19. About the study: COVID-19 samples, acute and convalescent, were from the United States, Italy and Spain. PBMCs, B-cell-depleted T cells, or T cells provided the cDNA or gDNA that made up the material.

Measured with immunoSEQ multiplex PCR; TCRdb has only the in-frame clones, and not every one. Of around 400,000 clones listed, 89% are singletons. A single count supports this clone. Germline V gene lookup returns CDR1 SGHRS and CDR2 YFSETQ. After removal of 4 bases from V and 4 bases from J, the junction contained 9 bases not matched to a gene. The CDR3 is 15 residues long. Source material: peripheral blood. This clonotype was obtained from a man in his forties with acute or convalescent COVID-19. The chain carries TRBV5-1 and TRBJ2-5; 8 bases match TRBD1. CDR3 DNA sequence: TGCGCCAGCAGCACACCCGGACAGGGACGAGAGACCCAGTACTTC. Its protein product is CASSTPGQGRETQYF.